These T cell receptor beta chains were read from a single sample in a study of identifying expanded T cells in peripheral blood. The protocol was immunoSEQ multiplex PCR, while the TCRdb copy is restricted to in-frame clones and leaves out a portion. The sample lists approximately 100,000 clones, roughly 86% seen once, with about 4.2% in the top ten. The specimen was blood. The receptors here all came from a person between 18 and 75 years old in good health. Each CDR3 is given without its conserved first and last residue.

J,V,CDR3
TRBJ1-5,TRBV7-2,ASSTGQGLQPQH
TRBJ2-7,TRBV6-1,ASRPGGAPKQY
TRBJ1-4,TRBV28,ASSALENSDEKLF
TRBJ2-2,TRBV19,ASRNSLLNTGELF
TRBJ2-2,TRBV7-3,ASSLNLAITGELF
TRBJ1-6,TRBV30,AWRPGIFRNSPLH
TRBJ2-3,TRBV5-1,ASSLGGQGATDTQY
TRBJ1-6,TRBV6-5,ASGRGLESPLH
TRBJ2-1,TRBV30,AWSGMYSGGARYNEQF
TRBJ2-1,TRBV9,ASSARIGAYNEQF
TRBJ2-3,TRBV9,ASSFLAGIWDTQY
TRBJ1-5,TRBV5-8,ASSRGTGENQPQH
TRBJ2-2,TRBV6-5,ASSLDRNTGELF
TRBJ1-5,TRBV18,ASSSRGATDSNQPQH
TRBJ1-5,TRBV4-1,ASSHYTGGLQPQH
TRBJ2-7,TRBV5-1,ASSFFVSGNGVVYEQY
TRBJ2-7,TRBV5-1,ASSLTGNNEQY
TRBJ2-1,TRBV18,ASSIGRHGSYNEQF
TRBJ2-7,TRBV2,ASSVASYEQY
TRBJ2-3,TRBV6-1,ASRRTDTQY
TRBJ2-1,TRBV29-1,SVPLGHQVHNEQF
TRBJ2-3,TRBV7-8,ASGGSQADTQY
TRBJ2-5,TRBV7-3,ASSPGRSPETQY
TRBJ2-2,TRBV2,ASSLDTPNTGELF
TRBJ2-2,TRBV6-1,ASSGGQDIGELF
TRBJ2-3,TRBV10-1,ASSLRGAPTDTQY
TRBJ2-6,TRBV4-2,ASSQDMSSGANVLT
TRBJ2-6,TRBV30,AWRTGSGANVLT
TRBJ2-1,TRBV30,AWNRGLANNEQF
TRBJ1-1,TRBV27,ASSLSPGDTEAF
TRBJ1-3,TRBV4-2,ASSQDPSGSGNTIY
TRBJ1-5,TRBV9,ASSADGTVRNQPQH
TRBJ2-5,TRBV5-1,ASSLDRAETQY